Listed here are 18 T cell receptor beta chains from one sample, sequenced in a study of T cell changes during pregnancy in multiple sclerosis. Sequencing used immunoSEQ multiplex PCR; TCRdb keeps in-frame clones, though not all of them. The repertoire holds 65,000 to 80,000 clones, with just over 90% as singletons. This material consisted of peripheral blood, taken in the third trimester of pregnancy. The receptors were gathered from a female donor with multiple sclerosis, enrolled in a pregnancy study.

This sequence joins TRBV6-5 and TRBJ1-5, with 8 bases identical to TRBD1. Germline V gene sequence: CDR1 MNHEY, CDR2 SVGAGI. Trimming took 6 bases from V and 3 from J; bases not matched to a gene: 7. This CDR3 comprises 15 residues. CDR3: CASRPQGANNQPQHF. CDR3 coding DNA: TGTGCCAGCAGGCCCCAGGGGGCTAACAATCAGCCCCAGCATTTT.

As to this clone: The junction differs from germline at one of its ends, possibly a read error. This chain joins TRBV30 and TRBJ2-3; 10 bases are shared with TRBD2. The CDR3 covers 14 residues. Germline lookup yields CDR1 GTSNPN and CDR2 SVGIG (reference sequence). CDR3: CAWSVTSGVSTPYF. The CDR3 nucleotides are TGTGCCTGGAGTGTAACTAGCGGGGTCTCGACGCCGTATTTT.

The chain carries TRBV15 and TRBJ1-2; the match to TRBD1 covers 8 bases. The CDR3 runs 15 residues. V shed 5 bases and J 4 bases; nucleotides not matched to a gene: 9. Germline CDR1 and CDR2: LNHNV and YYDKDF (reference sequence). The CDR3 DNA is TGTGCCACCAGCGAACAGACAGGGGATAGCTATGGCTACACCTTC. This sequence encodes CATSEQTGDSYGYTF.

Written as DNA, the CDR3 is TGCGCCAGCAGCCAAGGGGAGCTGACAGGCTCTGGAAACACCATATATTTT. It codes for CASSQGELTGSGNTIYF. The chain has TRBV4-1 and TRBJ1-3; D might be TRBD1 (6 bases). The CDR3 is made up of 17 amino acids. V lost 1 base and J 0 bases, leaving 13 bases between the germline ends. Germline loops: CDR1 MGHRA, CDR2 YSYEKL.

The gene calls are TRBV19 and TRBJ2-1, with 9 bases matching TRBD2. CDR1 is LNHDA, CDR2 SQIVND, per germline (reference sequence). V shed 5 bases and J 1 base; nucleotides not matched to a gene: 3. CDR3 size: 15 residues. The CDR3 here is CASSRGGGSYNEQFF. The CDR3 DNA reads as TGTGCCAGTAGTCGCGGGGGGGGGTCCTACAATGAGCAGTTCTTC.

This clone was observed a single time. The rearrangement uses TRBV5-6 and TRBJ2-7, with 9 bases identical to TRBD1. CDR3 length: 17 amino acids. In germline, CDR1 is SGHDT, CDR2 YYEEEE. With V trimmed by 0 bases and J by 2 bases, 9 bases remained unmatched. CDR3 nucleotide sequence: TGTGCCAGCAGCTTGGAGATAATACAGGGGGCCCCCTACGAGCAGTACTTC. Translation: CASSLEIIQGAPYEQYF.

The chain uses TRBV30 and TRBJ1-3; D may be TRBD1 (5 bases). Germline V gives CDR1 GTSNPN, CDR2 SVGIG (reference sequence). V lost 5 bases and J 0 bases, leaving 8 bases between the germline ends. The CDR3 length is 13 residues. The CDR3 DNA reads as TGTGCCTGGGGAGGGACCTCTGGAAACACCATATATTTT. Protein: CAWGGTSGNTIYF.

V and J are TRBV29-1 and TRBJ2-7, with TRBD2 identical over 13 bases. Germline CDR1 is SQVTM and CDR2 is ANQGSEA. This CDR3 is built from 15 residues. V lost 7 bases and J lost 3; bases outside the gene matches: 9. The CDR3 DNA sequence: TGCAGCGCCGAGGGGACTAGCGGGATGGTCTACGAGCAGTACTTC. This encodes CSAEGTSGMVYEQYF.

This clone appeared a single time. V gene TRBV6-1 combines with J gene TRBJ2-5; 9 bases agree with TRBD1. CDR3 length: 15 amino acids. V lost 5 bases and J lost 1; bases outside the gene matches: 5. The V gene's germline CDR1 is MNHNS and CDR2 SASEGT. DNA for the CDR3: TGTGCCAGCAGTATCGGGACAGGGACCCAAGAGACCCAGTACTTC. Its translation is CASSIGTGTQETQYF.

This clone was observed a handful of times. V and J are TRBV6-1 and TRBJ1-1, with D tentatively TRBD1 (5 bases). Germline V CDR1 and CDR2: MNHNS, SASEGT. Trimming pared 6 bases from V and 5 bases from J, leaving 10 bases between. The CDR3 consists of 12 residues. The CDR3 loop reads CASSPQGTEAFF. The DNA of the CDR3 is TGTGCCAGCAGCCCCCAGGGTACTGAAGCTTTCTTT.

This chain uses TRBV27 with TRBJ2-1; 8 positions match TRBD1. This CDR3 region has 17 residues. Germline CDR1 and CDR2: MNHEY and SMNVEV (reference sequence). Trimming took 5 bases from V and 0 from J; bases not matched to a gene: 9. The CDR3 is CASSPRTGKSSYNEQFF. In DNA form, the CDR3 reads TGTGCCAGCAGTCCACGGACAGGGAAGAGCTCCTACAATGAGCAGTTCTTC.

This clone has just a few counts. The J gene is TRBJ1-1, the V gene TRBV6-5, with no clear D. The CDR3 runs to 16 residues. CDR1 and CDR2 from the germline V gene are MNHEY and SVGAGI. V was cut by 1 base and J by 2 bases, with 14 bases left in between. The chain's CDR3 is CASSYWASLTNTEAFF. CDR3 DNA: TGTGCCAGCAGTTACTGGGCCAGCCTCACCAACACTGAAGCTTTCTTT.

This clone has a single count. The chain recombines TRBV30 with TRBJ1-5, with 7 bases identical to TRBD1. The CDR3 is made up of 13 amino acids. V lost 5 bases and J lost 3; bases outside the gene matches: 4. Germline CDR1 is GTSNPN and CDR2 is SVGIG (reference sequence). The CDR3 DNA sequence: TGTGCCTGGGGACAGGAGCTCAATCAGCCCCAGCATTTT. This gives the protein CAWGQELNQPQHF.

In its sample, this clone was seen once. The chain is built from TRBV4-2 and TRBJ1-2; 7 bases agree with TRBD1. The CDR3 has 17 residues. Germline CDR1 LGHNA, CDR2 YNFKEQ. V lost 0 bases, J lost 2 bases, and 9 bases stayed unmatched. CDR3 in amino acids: CASSQDGLRQGNYGYTF. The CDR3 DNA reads TGTGCCAGCAGCCAAGACGGGCTACGACAGGGAAACTATGGCTACACCTTC.

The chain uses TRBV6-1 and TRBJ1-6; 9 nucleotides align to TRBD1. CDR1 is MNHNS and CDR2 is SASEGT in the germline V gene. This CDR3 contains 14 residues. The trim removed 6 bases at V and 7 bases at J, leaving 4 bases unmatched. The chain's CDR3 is CASRVDRGNSPLHF. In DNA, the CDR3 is TGTGCCAGCAGGGTGGACAGGGGAAATTCACCCCTCCACTTT.

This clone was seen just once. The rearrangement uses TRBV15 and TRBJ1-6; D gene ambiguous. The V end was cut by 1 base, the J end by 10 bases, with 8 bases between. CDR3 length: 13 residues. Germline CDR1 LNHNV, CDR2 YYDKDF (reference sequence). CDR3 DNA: TGTGCCACCAGCAGAGGTGTATTGTCACCCCTCCACTTT. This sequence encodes CATSRGVLSPLHF.

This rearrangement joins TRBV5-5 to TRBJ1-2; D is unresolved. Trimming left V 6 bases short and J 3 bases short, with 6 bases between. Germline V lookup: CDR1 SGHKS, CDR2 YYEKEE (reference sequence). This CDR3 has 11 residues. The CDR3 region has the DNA TGTGCCAGCAATACAGACTATGGCTACACCTTC. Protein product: CASNTDYGYTF.

For the CDR3, the DNA is TGTGCCAGCAGACCGGGACTAGCAGGATACGAGCAGTACTTC. This gives the protein CASRPGLAGYEQYF. The genes are TRBV2 and TRBJ2-7; 9 nucleotides match TRBD2. Germline V CDR1 and CDR2: SNHLY, FYNNEI. This CDR3 has 14 residues. Germline trimming cut 6 bases from V and 4 bases from J; bases unmatched to any gene: 7.